The 27 T cell receptor beta chains presented below share a single source sample, sequenced in a study of PD-L1 blockade in urothelial cancer. Clones were sequenced by immunoSEQ multiplex PCR, and TCRdb holds only the in-frame ones, with some missing. The data contain roughly 87,000 clones, around 90% of them singletons. Regarding time point: pretreatment peripheral blood. Sequencing used PBMCs, obtained around atezolizumab (anti-PD-L1) treatment. The receptors originated from an elderly woman with urothelial cancer.

This chain connects TRBV7-9 to TRBJ2-7, with D perhaps TRBD1 (6 bases). The V end lost 6 bases, the J end lost 7 bases, and 10 bases lay between the germline ends. The CDR3 has 11 amino acids. Per the germline V gene, CDR1 is SEHNR and CDR2 is FQNEAQ (reference sequence). CDR3 amino acids: CASSQGWEQYF. The CDR3, as DNA: TGTGCCAGCAGTCAGGGGTGGGAGCAGTACTTC.

The chain combines TRBV7-9 with TRBJ1-2, with 8 bases matching TRBD1. V shed 5 bases, J shed 4 bases, and the junction held 9 bases outside the gene matches. This CDR3 spans 15 amino acids. CDR1 is SEHNR and CDR2 is FQNEAQ in the germline V gene (reference sequence). The CDR3 DNA reads TGTGCCAGCAGCCCTGGGACAGGCTCCTTCTATGGCTACACCTTC. It translates to CASSPGTGSFYGYTF. Full variable domain (remainder filled in from reference TRBV7-9 and TRBJ1-2): DTGVSQNPRHKITKRGQNVTFRCDPISEHNRLYWYRQTLGQGPEFLTYFQNEAQLEKSRLLSDRFSAERPKGSFSTLEIQRTEQGDSAMYLCASSPGTGSFYGYTFGSGTRLTVV.

This clone was observed once. The V call is TRBV7-2, the J call TRBJ2-5, with no clear D. CDR3 size: 14 residues. Germline V lookup: CDR1 SGHTA, CDR2 FQGNSA. V lost 4 bases and J lost 5, with 14 bases in between. The DNA for the CDR3 is TGTGCCAGCAGCTCTTGGGCCGCCAAGGAGACCCAGTACTTC. Encoded protein: CASSSWAAKETQYF.

The chain combines TRBV2 with TRBJ2-3; D gene ambiguous. The CDR3 runs to 13 residues. In germline, CDR1 is SNHLY, CDR2 FYNNEI. The germline V and J ends were trimmed by 4 bases and 4 bases, with 9 bases remaining between them. CDR3 protein: CASSVFSPDTQYF. CDR3 nucleotide sequence: TGTGCCAGCAGTGTTTTTAGCCCAGATACGCAGTATTTT.

The rearrangement uses TRBV28 and TRBJ1-2; D is undetermined. Germline CDR1 and CDR2: MDHEN and SYDVKM. This CDR3 is built from 14 residues. Trimming shortened V by 5 bases and J by 6 bases, and 16 bases separated the two germline ends. The CDR3 DNA is TGTGCCAGCAGTCTCCGTCAGCTTACTAATGGCTACACCTTC. This translates into CASSLRQLTNGYTF.

This clone was seen a single time. The V and J genes are TRBV7-6 and TRBJ2-2; D call uncertain. Germline loops: CDR1 SGHVS, CDR2 FNYEAQ. The V end was cut by 7 bases, the J end by 3 bases, with 9 bases between. The CDR3 length is 13 residues. In nucleotides, the CDR3 is TGTGCCAGCACCTCCGTTGACACCGGGGAGCTGTTTTTT. Protein sequence: CASTSVDTGELFF.

This clone occurred a few times. The V gene is TRBV6-4, the J gene TRBJ2-1; 9 bases are shared with TRBD2. CDR1 is MRHNA and CDR2 is SNTAGT in the germline V gene. V lost 0 bases and J lost 4; bases outside the gene matches: 4. This CDR3 is 16 amino acids long. The CDR3 sequence is CASSDSGLAGYNEQFF. As DNA, the CDR3 is TGTGCCAGCAGTGACTCGGGGCTAGCGGGATACAATGAGCAGTTCTTC.

The gene calls are TRBV5-1 and TRBJ2-1, with 8 bases matching TRBD1. V dropped 0 bases and J dropped 2; count of bases not matched to a gene: 1. CDR3 length: 15 amino acids. In germline, CDR1 is SGHRS, CDR2 YFSETQ. The CDR3, as DNA: TGCGCCAGCAGCTTGGCACAGGGGGCCTACAATGAGCAGTTCTTC. Residues: CASSLAQGAYNEQFF. Using reference TRBV5-1 and TRBJ2-1 for the parts outside the CDR3, the full variable domain is KAGVTQTPRYLIKTRGQQVTLSCSPISGHRSVSWYQQTPGQGLQFLFEYFSETQRNKGNFPGRFSGRQFSNSRSEMNVSTLELGDSALYLCASSLAQGAYNEQFFGPGTRLTVL.

The gene calls are TRBV11-3 and TRBJ2-2, with 7 bases identical to TRBD2. CDR1 and CDR2 from the germline V gene are SGHNT and YENEEA. The CDR3 extends over 13 amino acids. J gave up 7 bases and V 5 bases, and 4 bases lay outside the gene matches. For the CDR3, the DNA is TGTGCCAGCAGCCTCCGGACTAGCGGGGAGCTGTTTTTT. This encodes CASSLRTSGELFF.

The rearrangement uses TRBV9 and TRBJ1-2, with D uncertain. Germline V gene lookup returns CDR1 SGDLS and CDR2 YYNGEE. V lost 0 bases and J 2 bases, leaving 11 bases between the germline ends. The CDR3 is 15 residues long. CDR3 nucleotides: TGTGCCAGCAGCGTAGGAAGCGGGCCAAACTATGGCTACACCTTC. It specifies CASSVGSGPNYGYTF.

The chain employs TRBV4-1 and TRBJ2-7, with 8 bases that match TRBD1. Germline CDR1 is MGHRA and CDR2 is YSYEKL. Unmatched junction bases numbered 7, after V lost 4 bases and J lost 2 bases. CDR3 length: 15 amino acids. The CDR3 reads CASSPGQGGTYEQYF. In DNA form, the CDR3 reads TGCGCCAGCAGCCCCGGACAGGGAGGCACCTACGAGCAGTACTTC.

The chain combines TRBV27 with TRBJ2-1; 14 bases are a match to TRBD2. Trimming at V came to 4 bases and at J to 9 bases, leaving 2 bases not matched to a gene. The CDR3 is 14 amino acids. In germline, CDR1 is MNHEY, CDR2 SMNVEV (reference sequence). The CDR3 loop is CASSSGLAGVEQFF. The CDR3, as DNA: TGTGCCAGCAGTTCGGGACTAGCGGGAGTTGAGCAGTTCTTC.

This clone has only one observation. CDR3 nucleotide sequence: TGTGCCAGCAGCTCGGGTTCGGGGAAAGGCACTGAAGCTTTCTTT. Protein sequence: CASSSGSGKGTEAFF. This chain joins TRBV5-4 and TRBJ1-1; D is undetermined. The length of the CDR3 is 15 residues. The V end was cut by 3 bases, the J end by 4 bases, with 16 bases between. CDR1 is SGHNT and CDR2 is YYREEE in the germline V gene (reference sequence).

The chain recombines TRBV7-8 with TRBJ1-1, with D tentatively TRBD1 (5 bases). In germline, CDR1 is SGHVS, CDR2 FQNEAQ. The CDR3 is made up of 15 amino acids. V was shortened by 4 bases and J by 1 base, with 13 bases between the two germline ends. CDR3 protein: CASSWGGPPNTEAFF. Written as DNA, the CDR3 is TGTGCCAGCAGCTGGGGGGGACCGCCGAACACTGAAGCTTTCTTT.

The chain has TRBV7-9 and TRBJ2-5, with 9 bases that match TRBD2. Germline V gives CDR1 SEHNR, CDR2 FQNEAQ (reference sequence). V shed 0 bases, J shed 5 bases, and the junction held 4 bases outside the gene matches. The CDR3 has 15 amino acids. The CDR3 DNA follows: TGTGCCAGCAGCTTAGCGACTAGCGGACGGGAGACCCAGTACTTC. Protein sequence: CASSLATSGRETQYF.

The chain links TRBV6-5 to TRBJ1-1, with D maybe TRBD1 (6 bases). The V end lost 0 bases, the J end lost 1 base, and 12 bases lay between the germline ends. The length of the CDR3 is 16 residues. Per the germline V gene, CDR1 is MNHEY and CDR2 is SVGAGI. The CDR3 nucleotides read TGTGCCAGCAGTTACTCGAAGGGGGTAGGGAACACTGAAGCTTTCTTT. Translation gives CASSYSKGVGNTEAFF.

The V call is TRBV4-1, the J call TRBJ1-5; 7 bases line up with TRBD1. CDR3 length: 16 amino acids. V lost 5 bases and J lost 2; bases outside the gene matches: 9. Germline lookup yields CDR1 MGHRA and CDR2 YSYEKL. The CDR3 loop reads CASSIRQGTGNQPQHF. CDR3 nucleotides: TGCGCCAGCAGCATACGACAGGGTACGGGCAATCAGCCCCAGCATTTT.

This chain connects TRBV30 to TRBJ2-7, with TRBD2 identical over 11 bases. The CDR3 has 15 amino acids. Trimming cost V 4 bases and J 2 bases; bases outside gene matches: 7. Germline CDR1 GTSNPN, CDR2 SVGIG (reference sequence). CDR3 in amino acids: CAWTRSGRGTYEQYF. The CDR3 DNA reads as TGTGCCTGGACACGTAGCGGGAGGGGTACCTACGAGCAGTACTTC.

The rearrangement links TRBV4-1 to TRBJ2-7; TRBD2 aligns across 9 bases. Trimming removed 1 base from V and 2 bases from J; junction bases left unmatched: 3. Germline V CDR1 and CDR2: MGHRA, YSYEKL. The CDR3 loop spans 15 amino acids. The CDR3 DNA reads as TGCGCCAGCAGCCAAGTGGAGCGGGGGGCCTACGAGCAGTACTTC. Its protein product is CASSQVERGAYEQYF.

This clone was observed a few times. CDR3 sequence reads: CASRFGDTSPMHF. CDR3 nucleotide sequence: TGTGCCAGCAGATTCGGGGACACTTCCCCCATGCATTTT. The chain recombines TRBV7-9 with TRBJ1-5; TRBD1 might be the D (6 bases). Germline CDR1 is SEHNR and CDR2 is FQNEAQ (reference sequence). V lost 6 bases to trimming and J lost 15 bases, with 21 bases between them. The CDR3 has 13 amino acids.

The rearrangement links TRBV7-2 to TRBJ1-5; 7 nucleotides line up with TRBD1. CDR3 length: 17 amino acids. Germline V gene data show CDR1 as SGHTA and CDR2 as FQGNSA. V trimming: 1 base; J trimming: 2 bases; junction bases outside the gene matches: 8. In nucleotides, the CDR3 is TGTGCCAGCAGCTTAGTGGCAGGGGGTAGGGGCAATCAGCCCCAGCATTTT. It specifies CASSLVAGGRGNQPQHF.

The genes are TRBV14 and TRBJ2-7, with 10 bases aligning to TRBD1. The CDR3 spans 14 residues. With V trimmed by 6 bases and J by 7 bases, 9 bases remained unmatched. Germline V CDR1 and CDR2: SGHDN, FVKESK. The CDR3 loop is CASSRDRGRSEQYF. In DNA, the CDR3 is TGTGCCAGCAGTCGGGACAGGGGAAGATCTGAGCAGTACTTC.

The genes are TRBV7-9 and TRBJ2-7; D may be TRBD2 (6 bases). The V end was cut by 0 bases, the J end by 5 bases, with 11 bases between. Per the germline V gene, CDR1 is SEHNR and CDR2 is FQNEAQ (reference sequence). The CDR3 runs 14 residues. In DNA, the CDR3 is TGTGCCAGCAGCTTAGCGGGGGGAGCCCACGAGCAGTACTTC. Residues: CASSLAGGAHEQYF. Full variable domain (rest looked up from reference TRBV7-9 and TRBJ2-7): DTGVSQNPRHKITKRGQNVTFRCDPISEHNRLYWYRQTLGQGPEFLTYFQNEAQLEKSRLLSDRFSAERPKGSFSTLEIQRTEQGDSAMYLCASSLAGGAHEQYFGPGTRLTVT.

V is TRBV27 and J is TRBJ1-2; weak D call: TRBD1 (6 bases). Trimming cost V 2 bases and J 1 base, with 11 bases left between them. The CDR3 is made up of 15 amino acids. The V gene's germline CDR1 is MNHEY and CDR2 SMNVEV (reference sequence). The chain's CDR3 is CASSLRPGVNYGYTF. Here the CDR3 DNA reads TGTGCCAGCAGTTTAAGGCCAGGGGTTAACTATGGCTACACCTTC.

This chain joins TRBV28 and TRBJ1-3; D is perhaps TRBD1 (5 bases). Germline values: CDR1 MDHEN, CDR2 SYDVKM. The CDR3 totals 15 residues. With 3 bases removed from V and 2 bases from J, the gap between germline ends came to 11 bases. The CDR3, as DNA: TGTGCCAGCAGTTTCTTTCCCAGGGCTGGAAACACCATATATTTT. Translation gives CASSFFPRAGNTIYF.

This clone was seen a few times. The chain has TRBV5-1 and TRBJ2-5; D possibly corresponds to TRBD1 (5 bases). V was clipped by 4 bases and J by 2 bases, with 12 bases between them. The CDR3 consists of 14 residues. The V gene's germline CDR1 is SGHRS and CDR2 YFSETQ. CDR3 protein: CASSQEAGQETQYF. The CDR3 coding sequence is TGCGCCAGCAGCCAAGAGGCAGGGCAAGAGACCCAGTACTTC. The full variable domain, completed using reference TRBV5-1 and TRBJ2-5, is KAGVTQTPRYLIKTRGQQVTLSCSPISGHRSVSWYQQTPGQGLQFLFEYFSETQRNKGNFPGRFSGRQFSNSRSEMNVSTLELGDSALYLCASSQEAGQETQYFGPGTRLLVL.

V gene TRBV16 combines with J gene TRBJ2-3; D unclear. Deletions cut 1 base from V and 2 bases from J, with 7 bases between. There are 14 residues in the CDR3. Germline V CDR1 and CDR2: KGHSY, FQNENV. The CDR3 sequence is CASSQFKHTDTQYF. In nucleotides, the CDR3 is TGTGCCAGCAGCCAATTTAAGCACACAGATACGCAGTATTTT.